The rows below give T cell receptor beta chains drawn from one sample of a study of identical twins. TCRdb passed the 5' RACE reads through MiXCR, listing each CDR3 protein once. The table lists approximately 1.8 million distinct CDR3 sequences, under 35% of them singletons. Sequencing was done on a sample of cord blood. These receptors all stem from a newborn girl in good health. CDR3s include the opening cysteine and the closing phenylalanine or tryptophan. Fields, in order: clone size, D gene, J gene, V gene, CDR3 DNA, CDR3 protein. The D gene is left open where the match is weak. Rows may omit the clone size; those that give it use once, few, many or a size class.

>few|TRBD1|TRBJ2-7|TRBV28
TGTGCCAGCAGGGACAGATCGGGACAGTACTACGAGCAGTACTTC
CASRDRSGQYYEQYF
>many|TRBD2|TRBJ2-1|TRBV29-1
TGCAGCGTTGGACCACGACTAGCGCAGAGATCCAATGAGCAGTTCTTC
CSVGPRLAQRSNEQFF
>-|TRBD2|TRBJ2-1|TRBV11-2
TGTGCCAGCAGCTTAATTCGCGTACTAGCGGGGGCCGACAATGAGCAGTTCTTC
CASSLIRVLAGADNEQFF
>-|TRBD1|TRBJ1-2|TRBV4-2
TGTGCCAGCAGCCAAGTAGGACAGGGGGCTAACTATGGCTACACCTTC
CASSQVGQGANYGYTF
>-|-|TRBJ1-2|TRBV10-3
TGTGCCATCAGTGATCCATTGGGGGCCTCTAACTATGGCTACACCTTC
CAISDPLGASNYGYTF
>-|-|TRBJ2-3|TRBV5-1
TGCGCCAGCAGCTTGGGAATACGGAGAGATACGCAGTATTTT
CASSLGIRRDTQYF
>-|TRBD2|TRBJ2-1|TRBV29-1
TGCAGCGGCGAGAGGGCGGGAGGGCCTTCGCCCAATGAGCAGTTCTTC
CSGERAGGPSPNEQFF
>-|TRBD2|TRBJ2-3|TRBV2
TGTGCCAACCAGCGGGGGACTACCCCTAGGGGTACGCAGTATTTT
CANQRGTTPRGTQYF
>-|-|TRBJ2-3|TRBV9
TGTGCCAGCAGCGTATGGCGAGATGGTAGTACGCAGTATTTT
CASSVWRDGSTQYF
>many|TRBD2|TRBJ2-3|TRBV10-3
TGTGCCATACTAGCGGGTAATACGCAGTATTTT
CAILAGNTQYF
>once|-|TRBJ1-5|TRBV25-1
TGTGCCAGCAGTGATCGGAGAGGTCAGCCCCGGCATTTT
CASSDRRGQPRHF
>-|-|TRBJ2-4|TRBV12-3/TRBV12-4
TGTGCCAGCAGTTTAGGTTTACTAGCCTTTGAGCAGTACTTC
CASSLGLLAFEQYF
>-|TRBD2|TRBJ2-7|TRBV7-2
TGTGCCAGCACCTACGGCATAGCGGGGATCTCCTACGAGCAGTACTTC
CASTYGIAGISYEQYF
>-|TRBD1|TRBJ1-6|TRBV2
TGTGCCAGCAGTCAAACAGGGGGCTTTTCACCCCTCCACTTT
CASSQTGGFSPLHF
>few|-|TRBJ2-1|TRBV14
TGTGCCAGCAGCCAAAGGCCTCTAGCGTACGCCTACAATGAGCAGTTCTTC
CASSQRPLAYAYNEQFF
>-|-|TRBJ2-7|TRBV20-1
TGCAGTGCTGAACCCCCATCGTCCAGGGGTGGCACCTACGAGCAGTACTTC
CSAEPPSSRGGTYEQYF
>few|-|TRBJ1-1|TRBV5-1
TGCGCCAGCAGCTTGATCGGGGTCCTGAACACTGAAGCTTTCTTT
CASSLIGVLNTEAFF
>-|-|TRBJ2-1|TRBV29-1
TGCAGCGTAAAGAGACTAGGGTTGGACAATGAGCAGTTCTTC
CSVKRLGLDNEQFF
>few|TRBD1|TRBJ1-4|TRBV18
TGTGCCAGCTCACCGGACAGGGGTCGGACTAATGAAAAACTGTTTTTT
CASSPDRGRTNEKLFF
>-|TRBD2|TRBJ2-5|TRBV20-1
TGCAGTGCCAGAGGGGAGAGCGGGGGGGCCTTTAGGTTTGAGCAGTACTTC
CSARGESGGAFRFEQYF
>-|-|TRBJ2-7|TRBV4-2
TGTGCCATCAGCCAAGATTCGGTGATTCGGGGAGGTAAATACGAGCAGTACTTC
CAISQDSVIRGGKYEQYF
>few|-|TRBJ2-6|TRBV6-5
TGTGCCAGCAGTAACCCCGCGGGACTCCTCTCTGGGGCCAACGTCCTGACTTTC
CASSNPAGLLSGANVLTF
>-|-|TRBJ1-1|TRBV24-1
TGTGCCACCAGTTTGGACAGCCCGAACACTGAAGCTTTCTTT
CATSLDSPNTEAFF
>-|-|TRBJ2-5|TRBV5-1
TGCGCCAGCAGCTTGTCGAACAGGTTTCAAGAGACCCAGTACTTC
CASSLSNRFQETQYF
>many|-|TRBJ2-3|TRBV29-1
TGCAGCGTTCCCCGTGGACGGCGTACCCGCACAGATACGCAGTATTTT
CSVPRGRRTRTDTQYF
>-|-|TRBJ2-1|TRBV11-1
TGTGCCAGCAGCTTAGCGGGGCGTATCGACTACAATGAGCAGTTCTTC
CASSLAGRIDYNEQFF
>-|TRBD2|TRBJ2-7|TRBV4-1
TGCGCCAGCAGCCACCGCCCGGGACTAGAGCAGTACTTC
CASSHRPGLEQYF
>-|-|TRBJ2-7|TRBV5-5
TGTGCCAGCAGCTTATATGACGAGGGTTCCTACGAGCAGTACTTC
CASSLYDEGSYEQYF
>few|TRBD2|TRBJ2-3|TRBV20-1
TGCAGTGCTAGTCCCGGGACTAGCCTCTCAGATACGCAGTATTTT
CSASPGTSLSDTQYF
>few|-|TRBJ2-1|TRBV12-3/TRBV12-4
TGTGCCGTAGGGGGGCGGGGGCCATACAATGAGCAGTTCTTC
CAVGGRGPYNEQFF
>-|-|TRBJ1-1|TRBV4-1
TGCGCCAGCAGCCAAGCTACAATCATGAACACTGAAGCTTTCTTT
CASSQATIMNTEAFF
>many|-|TRBJ2-3|TRBV10-3
TGTGCCATCAGTGAGTCCGTCACGACAGATACGCAGTATTTT
CAISESVTTDTQYF
>-|-|TRBJ2-1|TRBV4-2
TGTGCCAGCAGCCAAAGGTCGGGGGATGAGCAGTTCTTC
CASSQRSGDEQFF
>-|TRBD1|TRBJ2-2|TRBV24-1
TGTGCCACCAGTGATCTCCGGGACAGGATTCACACCGGGGAGCTGTTTTTT
CATSDLRDRIHTGELFF
>-|-|TRBJ1-1|TRBV3-1
TGTGCCAGCAGCCAGCCCCACCCAGCTTTCGGGGGGCCTTACACTGAAGCTTTCTTT
CASSQPHPAFGGPYTEAFF
>few|-|TRBJ2-3|TRBV7-2
TGTGCCAGCAGCTTAGGGGGGCTAGCGGACCGCGGTACGCAGTATTTT
CASSLGGLADRGTQYF
>-|TRBD2|TRBJ2-1|TRBV28
TGTGCCAGCAGTTCCTCCCTAGCGGTGAGCTCCCACAATGAGCAGTTCTTC
CASSSSLAVSSHNEQFF
>once|-|TRBJ2-2|TRBV9
TGTGCCAGCACCAGGTTGAACACCGGGGAGCTGTTTTTT
CASTRLNTGELFF
>few|-|TRBJ1-1|TRBV10-3
TGTGCCATCAGTGAGTCCCAGGGAGCTTTCTTT
CAISESQGAFF
>-|-|TRBJ2-3|TRBV20-1
TGCAGTGCTAGGAGCCTAGTGGATCCAGATACGCAGTATTTT
CSARSLVDPDTQYF
>few|-|TRBJ2-1|TRBV10-3
TGTGCCATCAGTGAGTCGACTAGCTACAATGAGCAGTTCTTC
CAISESTSYNEQFF
>-|-|TRBJ2-7|TRBV11-2
TGTGCCAGCAGCTTAGAGGGTGTCTCCTACGAGCGGTACTTC
CASSLEGVSYERYF
>-|-|TRBJ1-2|TRBV29-1
TGCAGCGTTACGATACAGTCTTATGGCTACACCTTC
CSVTIQSYGYTF
>few|TRBD1|TRBJ1-5|TRBV6-1
TGTGCCAGCAGTCGGGACAGGGGATTTAGCAATCAGCCCCAGCATTTT
CASSRDRGFSNQPQHF
>-|TRBD2|TRBJ2-5|TRBV3-1
TGTGCCAGCAGCCGATGGGGACTAGCGGGGGGGCAAGAGACCCAGTACTTC
CASSRWGLAGGQETQYF
>-|TRBD1|TRBJ1-6|TRBV20-1
TGCAGTGCTCCCACAGGGGGCCCTAATTCACCCCTCCACTTT
CSAPTGGPNSPLHF
>-|-|TRBJ2-3|TRBV29-1
TGCAGCGTTGGACGTTATGTTTCAGATACGCAGTATTTT
CSVGRYVSDTQYF
>-|-|TRBJ1-2|TRBV4-2
TGTGCCAGCAGCCAAGGGATGGGGGGCGCGAATGGCTACACCTTC
CASSQGMGGANGYTF
>-|-|TRBJ1-1|TRBV6-2/TRBV6-3
TGTGCCAGCGGGTGGGTTCTGAACACTGAAGCTTTCTTT
CASGWVLNTEAFF
>-|-|TRBJ2-7|TRBV5-1
TGCGCCAGCAGCTTTCCAGGGGTGGGCTACGAGCAGTACTTC
CASSFPGVGYEQYF
>-|-|TRBJ2-7|TRBV20-1
TGCAGTGCTCGAAACCGGGACACCTCCTACGAGCAGTACTTC
CSARNRDTSYEQYF